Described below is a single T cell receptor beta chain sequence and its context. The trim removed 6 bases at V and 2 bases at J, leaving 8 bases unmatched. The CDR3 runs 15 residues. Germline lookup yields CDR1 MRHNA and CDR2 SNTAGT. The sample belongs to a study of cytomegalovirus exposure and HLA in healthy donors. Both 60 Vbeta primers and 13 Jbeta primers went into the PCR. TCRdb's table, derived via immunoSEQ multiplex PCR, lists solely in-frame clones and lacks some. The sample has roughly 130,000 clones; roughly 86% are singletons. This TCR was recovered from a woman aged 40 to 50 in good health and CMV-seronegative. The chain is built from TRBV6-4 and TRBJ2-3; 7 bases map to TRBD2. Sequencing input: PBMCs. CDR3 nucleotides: TGTGCCAGCAGCCAGGGAGGGAGGAACACAGATACGCAGTATTTT. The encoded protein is CASSQGGRNTDTQYF.